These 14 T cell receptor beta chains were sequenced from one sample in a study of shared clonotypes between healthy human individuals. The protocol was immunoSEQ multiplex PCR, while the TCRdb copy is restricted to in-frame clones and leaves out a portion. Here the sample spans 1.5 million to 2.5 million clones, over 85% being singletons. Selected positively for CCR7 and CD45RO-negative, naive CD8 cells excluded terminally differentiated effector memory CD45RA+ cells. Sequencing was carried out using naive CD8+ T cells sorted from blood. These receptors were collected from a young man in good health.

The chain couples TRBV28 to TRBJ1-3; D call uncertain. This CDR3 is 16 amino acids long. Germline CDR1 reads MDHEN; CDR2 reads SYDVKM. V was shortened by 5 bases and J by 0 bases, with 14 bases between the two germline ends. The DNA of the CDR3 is TGTGCCAGCAGTCGAAAGCGGGTGCTCTCTGGAAACACCATATATTTT. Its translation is CASSRKRVLSGNTIYF.

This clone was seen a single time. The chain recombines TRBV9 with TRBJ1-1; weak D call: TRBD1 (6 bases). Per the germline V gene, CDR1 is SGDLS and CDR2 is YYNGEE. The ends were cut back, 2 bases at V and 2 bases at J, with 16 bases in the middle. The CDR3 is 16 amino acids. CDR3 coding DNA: TGTGCCAGCAGCGTGGGTGGCGACAGGCTAAACACTGAAGCTTTCTTT. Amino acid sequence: CASSVGGDRLNTEAFF.

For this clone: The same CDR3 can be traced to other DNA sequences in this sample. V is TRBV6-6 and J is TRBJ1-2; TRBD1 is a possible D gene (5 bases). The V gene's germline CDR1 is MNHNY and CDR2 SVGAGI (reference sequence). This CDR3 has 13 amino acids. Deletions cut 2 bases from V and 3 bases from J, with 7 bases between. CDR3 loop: CASSYGGDYGYTF. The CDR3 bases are TGTGCCAGCAGTTACGGGGGGGACTATGGCTACACCTTC.

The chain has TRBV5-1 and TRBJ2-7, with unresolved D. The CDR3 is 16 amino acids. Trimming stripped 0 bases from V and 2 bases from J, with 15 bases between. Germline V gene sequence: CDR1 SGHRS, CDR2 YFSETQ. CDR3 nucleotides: TGCGCCAGCAGCTTGGGCCGGGCCCTGAGCCCCTACGAGCAGTACTTC. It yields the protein CASSLGRALSPYEQYF. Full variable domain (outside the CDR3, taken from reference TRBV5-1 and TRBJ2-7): KAGVTQTPRYLIKTRGQQVTLSCSPISGHRSVSWYQQTPGQGLQFLFEYFSETQRNKGNFPGRFSGRQFSNSRSEMNVSTLELGDSALYLCASSLGRALSPYEQYFGPGTRLTVT.

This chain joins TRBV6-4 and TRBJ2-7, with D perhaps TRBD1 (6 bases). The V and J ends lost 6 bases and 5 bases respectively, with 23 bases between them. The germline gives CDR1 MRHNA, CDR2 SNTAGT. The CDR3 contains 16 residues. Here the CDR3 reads CASSVIQGGPEDEQYF. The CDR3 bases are TGTGCCAGCAGCGTCATACAGGGTGGACCTGAGGACGAGCAGTACTTC.

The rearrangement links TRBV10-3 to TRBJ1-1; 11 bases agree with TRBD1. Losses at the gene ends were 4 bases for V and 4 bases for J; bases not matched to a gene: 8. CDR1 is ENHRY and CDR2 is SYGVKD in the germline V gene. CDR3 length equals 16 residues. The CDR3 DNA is TGTGCCATCAGTGGATCGGACAGGGGGCCGGTCACTGAAGCTTTCTTT. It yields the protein CAISGSDRGPVTEAFF.

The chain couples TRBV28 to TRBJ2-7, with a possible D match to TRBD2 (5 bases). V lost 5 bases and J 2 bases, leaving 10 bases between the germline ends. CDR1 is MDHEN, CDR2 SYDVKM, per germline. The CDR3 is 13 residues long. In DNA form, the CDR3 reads TGTGCCAGCAGTGGGGTCGGGGCCTACGAGCAGTACTTC. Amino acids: CASSGVGAYEQYF.

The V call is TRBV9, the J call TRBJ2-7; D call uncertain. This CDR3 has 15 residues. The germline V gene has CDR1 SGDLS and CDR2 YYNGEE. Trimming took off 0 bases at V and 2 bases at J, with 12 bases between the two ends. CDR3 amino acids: CASSVGGLLTYEQYF. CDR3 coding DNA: TGTGCCAGCAGCGTAGGAGGTCTCCTGACCTACGAGCAGTACTTC.

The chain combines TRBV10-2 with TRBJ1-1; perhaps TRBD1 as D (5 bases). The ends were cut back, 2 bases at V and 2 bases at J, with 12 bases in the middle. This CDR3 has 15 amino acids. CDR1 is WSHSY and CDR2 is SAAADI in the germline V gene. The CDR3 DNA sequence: TGCGCCAGCAGTGAGGATGGACATAGTAACACTGAAGCTTTCTTT. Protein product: CASSEDGHSNTEAFF.

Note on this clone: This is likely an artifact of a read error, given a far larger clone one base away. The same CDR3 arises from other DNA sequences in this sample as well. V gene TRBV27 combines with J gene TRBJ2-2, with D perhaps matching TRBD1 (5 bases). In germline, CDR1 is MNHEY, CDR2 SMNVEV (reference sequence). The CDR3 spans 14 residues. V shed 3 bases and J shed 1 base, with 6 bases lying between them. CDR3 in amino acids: CASSLQGNTGELFF. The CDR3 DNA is TGTGCCAGCAGTTTGCAGGGGAACACCGGGGAGCTGTTTTTT.

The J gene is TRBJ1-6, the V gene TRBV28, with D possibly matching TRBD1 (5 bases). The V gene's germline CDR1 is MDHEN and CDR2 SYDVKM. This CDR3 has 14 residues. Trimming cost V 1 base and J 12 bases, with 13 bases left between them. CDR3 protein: CASSLSGTAVPLHF. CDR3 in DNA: TGTGCCAGCAGTTTATCCGGGACTGCCGTACCCCTCCACTTT.

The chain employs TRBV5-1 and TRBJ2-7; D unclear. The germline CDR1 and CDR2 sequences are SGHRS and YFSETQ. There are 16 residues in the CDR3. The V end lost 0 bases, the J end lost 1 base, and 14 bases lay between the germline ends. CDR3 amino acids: CASSLEGWGGSYEQYF. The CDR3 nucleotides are TGCGCCAGCAGCTTGGAAGGGTGGGGTGGATCCTACGAGCAGTACTTC.

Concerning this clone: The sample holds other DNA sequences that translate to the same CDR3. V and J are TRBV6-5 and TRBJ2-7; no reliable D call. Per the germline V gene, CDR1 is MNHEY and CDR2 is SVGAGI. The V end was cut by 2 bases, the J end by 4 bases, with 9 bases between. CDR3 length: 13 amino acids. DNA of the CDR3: TGTGCCAGCAGTTACGGCTTGGGTTACGAGCAGTACTTC. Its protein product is CASSYGLGYEQYF.

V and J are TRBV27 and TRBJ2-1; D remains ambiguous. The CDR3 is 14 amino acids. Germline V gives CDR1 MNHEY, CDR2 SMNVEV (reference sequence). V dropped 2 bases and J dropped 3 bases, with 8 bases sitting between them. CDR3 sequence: CASSLGINYNEQFF. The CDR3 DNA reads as TGTGCCAGCAGTTTAGGGATAAACTACAATGAGCAGTTCTTC.